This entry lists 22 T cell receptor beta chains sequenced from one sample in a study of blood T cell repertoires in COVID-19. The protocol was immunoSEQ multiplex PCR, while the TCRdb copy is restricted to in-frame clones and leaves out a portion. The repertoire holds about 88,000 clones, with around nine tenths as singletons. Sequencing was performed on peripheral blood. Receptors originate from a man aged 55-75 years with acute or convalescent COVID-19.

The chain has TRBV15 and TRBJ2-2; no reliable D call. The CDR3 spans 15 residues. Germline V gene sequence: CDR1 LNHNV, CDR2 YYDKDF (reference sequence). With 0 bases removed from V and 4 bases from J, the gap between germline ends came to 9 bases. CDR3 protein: CATSRERATTGELFF. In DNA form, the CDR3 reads TGTGCCACCAGCAGAGAAAGAGCGACCACCGGGGAGCTGTTTTTT.

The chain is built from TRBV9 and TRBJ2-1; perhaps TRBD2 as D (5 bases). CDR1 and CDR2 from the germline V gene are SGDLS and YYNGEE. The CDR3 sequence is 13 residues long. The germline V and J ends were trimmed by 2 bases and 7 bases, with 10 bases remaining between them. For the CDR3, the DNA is TGTGCCAGCAGCGTGGACCCGGGGAATGAGCAGTTCTTC. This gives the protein CASSVDPGNEQFF.

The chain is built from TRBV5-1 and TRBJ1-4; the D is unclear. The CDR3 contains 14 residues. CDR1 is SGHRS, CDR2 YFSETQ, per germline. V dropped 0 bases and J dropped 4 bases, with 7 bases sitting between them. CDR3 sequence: CASSLVGSNEKLFF. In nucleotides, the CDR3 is TGCGCCAGCAGCTTGGTTGGGAGTAATGAAAAACTGTTTTTT.

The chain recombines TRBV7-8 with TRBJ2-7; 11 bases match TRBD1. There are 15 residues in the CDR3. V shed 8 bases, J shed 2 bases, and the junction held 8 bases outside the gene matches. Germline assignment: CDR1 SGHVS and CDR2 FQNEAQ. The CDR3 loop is CASGMPGQGAYEQYF. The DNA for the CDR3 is TGTGCCAGCGGGATGCCGGGACAGGGGGCCTACGAGCAGTACTTC.

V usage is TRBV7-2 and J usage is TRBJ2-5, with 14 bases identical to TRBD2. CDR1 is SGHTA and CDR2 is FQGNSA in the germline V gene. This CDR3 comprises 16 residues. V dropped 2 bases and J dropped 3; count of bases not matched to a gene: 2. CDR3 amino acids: CASSLMGLAGEETQYF. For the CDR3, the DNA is TGTGCCAGCAGCTTAATGGGACTAGCGGGAGAAGAGACCCAGTACTTC.

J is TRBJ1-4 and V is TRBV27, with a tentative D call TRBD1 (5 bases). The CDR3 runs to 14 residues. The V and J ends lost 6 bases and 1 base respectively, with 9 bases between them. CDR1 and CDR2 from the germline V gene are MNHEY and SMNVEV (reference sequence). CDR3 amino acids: CASRPTVTNEKLFF. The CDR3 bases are TGTGCCAGCAGACCGACAGTAACTAATGAAAAACTGTTTTTT.

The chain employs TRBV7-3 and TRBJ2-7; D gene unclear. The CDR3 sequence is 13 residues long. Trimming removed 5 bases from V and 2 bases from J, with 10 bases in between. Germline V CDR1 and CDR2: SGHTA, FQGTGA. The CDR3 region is CASSLDRTYEQYF. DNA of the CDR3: TGTGCCAGCAGCCTAGACCGAACCTACGAGCAGTACTTC.

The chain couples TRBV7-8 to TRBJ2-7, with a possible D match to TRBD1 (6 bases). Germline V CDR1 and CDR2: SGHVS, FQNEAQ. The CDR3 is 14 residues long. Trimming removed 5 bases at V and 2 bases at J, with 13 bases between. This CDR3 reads CASSAPGETYEQYF. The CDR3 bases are TGTGCCAGCAGCGCACCAGGGGAAACCTACGAGCAGTACTTC.

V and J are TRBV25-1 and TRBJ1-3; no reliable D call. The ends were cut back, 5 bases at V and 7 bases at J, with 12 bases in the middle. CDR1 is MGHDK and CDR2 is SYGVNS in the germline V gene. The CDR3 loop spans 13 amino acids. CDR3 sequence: CASSLNRGNTIYF. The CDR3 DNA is TGTGCCAGCAGTCTCAACCGAGGGAACACCATATATTTT.

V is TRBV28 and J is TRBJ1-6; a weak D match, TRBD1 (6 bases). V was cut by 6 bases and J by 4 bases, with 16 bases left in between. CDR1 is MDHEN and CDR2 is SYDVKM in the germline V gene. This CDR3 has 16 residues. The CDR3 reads CASSASGDGYNSPLHF. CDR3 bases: TGTGCCAGCAGCGCCTCAGGGGACGGATATAATTCACCCCTCCACTTT.

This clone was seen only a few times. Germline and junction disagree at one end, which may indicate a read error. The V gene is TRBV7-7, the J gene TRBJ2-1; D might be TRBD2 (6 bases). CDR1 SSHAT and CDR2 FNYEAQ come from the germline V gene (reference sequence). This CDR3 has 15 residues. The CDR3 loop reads CASSPYGGIGNEQFF. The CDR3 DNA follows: TGTGCTAGCAGCCCCTATGGAGGGATTGGTAATGAGCAGTTCTTC.

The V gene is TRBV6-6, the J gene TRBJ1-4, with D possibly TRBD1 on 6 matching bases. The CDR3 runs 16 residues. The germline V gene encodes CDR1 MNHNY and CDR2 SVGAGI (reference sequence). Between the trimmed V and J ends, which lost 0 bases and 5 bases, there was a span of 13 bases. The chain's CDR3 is CASSYSITGSNEKLFF. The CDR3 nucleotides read TGTGCCAGCAGTTACTCAATTACAGGGTCGAATGAAAAACTGTTTTTT.

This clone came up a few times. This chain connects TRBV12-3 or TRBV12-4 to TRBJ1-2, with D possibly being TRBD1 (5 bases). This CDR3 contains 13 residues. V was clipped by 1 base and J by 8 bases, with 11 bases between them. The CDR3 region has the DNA TGTGCCAGCAGTTTAGGGACAACTAACGGCTACACCTTC. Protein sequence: CASSLGTTNGYTF.

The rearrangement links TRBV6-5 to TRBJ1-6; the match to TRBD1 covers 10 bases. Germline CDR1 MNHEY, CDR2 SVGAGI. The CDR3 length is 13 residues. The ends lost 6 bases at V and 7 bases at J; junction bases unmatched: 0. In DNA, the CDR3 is TGTGCCAGCAGGGGACAGGGGAATTCACCCCTCCACTTT. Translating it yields CASRGQGNSPLHF.

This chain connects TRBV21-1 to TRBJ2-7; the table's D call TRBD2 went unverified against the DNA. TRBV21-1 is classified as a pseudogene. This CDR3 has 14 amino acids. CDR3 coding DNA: TGTGCCAGCAGCATTAGCGCCCTTACCTACGAGCAGTACTTC. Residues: CASSISALTYEQYF.

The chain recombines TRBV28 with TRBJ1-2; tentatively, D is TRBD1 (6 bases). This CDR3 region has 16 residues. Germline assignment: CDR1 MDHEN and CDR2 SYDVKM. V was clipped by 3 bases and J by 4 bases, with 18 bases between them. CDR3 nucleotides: TGTGCCAGCAGTTTGGTGGGGGCGCAATTCGCCTATGGCTACACCTTC. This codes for CASSLVGAQFAYGYTF.

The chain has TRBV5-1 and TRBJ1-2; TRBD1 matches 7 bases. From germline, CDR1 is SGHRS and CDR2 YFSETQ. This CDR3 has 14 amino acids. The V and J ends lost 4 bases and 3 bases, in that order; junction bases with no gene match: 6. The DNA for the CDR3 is TGCGCCAGCAGCCCTGTAGGACAGGACTATGGCTACACCTTC. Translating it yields CASSPVGQDYGYTF.

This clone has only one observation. This chain's CDR3 is CASSQEDMTGELFF. As DNA, the CDR3 is TGTGCCAGCAGCCAAGAGGACATGACCGGGGAGCTGTTTTTT. The rearrangement uses TRBV3-1 (or the pseudogene TRBV3-2) and TRBJ2-2; D may be TRBD1 (5 bases). The length of the CDR3 is 14 residues. Germline assignment: CDR1 LGHDT and CDR2 YNNKEL (reference sequence). With 0 bases removed from V and 5 bases from J, the gap between germline ends came to 7 bases.

The CDR3 DNA follows: TGTGCCACCAGTGATGCGGGTTCGGTTAATGAGCAGTTCTTC. Protein sequence: CATSDAGSVNEQFF. This sequence joins TRBV24-1 and TRBJ2-1; D is possibly TRBD2 (5 bases). The V gene lost 3 bases and the J gene lost 7 bases, with 12 bases spanning the gap. The CDR3 has 14 residues. Germline values: CDR1 KGHDR, CDR2 SFDVKD.

CDR3: CASSLGQGRTTEAFF. The DNA for the CDR3 is TGTGCCAGCAGCCTCGGACAGGGGAGGACCACTGAAGCTTTCTTT. This rearrangement joins TRBV28 to TRBJ1-1; 9 positions agree with TRBD1. Germline trimming cut 6 bases from V and 4 bases from J; bases unmatched to any gene: 9. The V gene's germline CDR1 is MDHEN and CDR2 SYDVKM. The CDR3 has 15 amino acids.

CDR3 DNA: TGTGCCAGCAGCTCTGACCGGACAGGAGGAGGCACTGAAGCTTTCTTT. Its translation is CASSSDRTGGGTEAFF. The V and J genes are TRBV13 and TRBJ1-1; 7 bases align to TRBD1. V lost 4 bases and J lost 4; bases outside the gene matches: 12. The CDR3 contains 16 residues. The germline V gene encodes CDR1 PRHDT and CDR2 FYEKMQ (reference sequence).

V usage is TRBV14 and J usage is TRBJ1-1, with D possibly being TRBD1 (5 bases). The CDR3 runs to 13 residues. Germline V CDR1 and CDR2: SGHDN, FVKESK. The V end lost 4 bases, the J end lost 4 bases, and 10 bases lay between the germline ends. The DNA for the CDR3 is TGTGCCAGCAGCCCCAGAAGGGGCACTGAAGCTTTCTTT. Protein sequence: CASSPRRGTEAFF.